This entry lists 22 T cell receptor beta chains sequenced from one sample in a study of T cell changes during pregnancy in multiple sclerosis. The table came from immunoSEQ multiplex PCR; TCRdb's copy has only in-frame clones and leaves some out. Of some 94,000 clones in the sample, 92% were seen once. Here the sequenced sample was peripheral blood, taken in the first trimester of pregnancy. The receptors originated from a female donor with multiple sclerosis, enrolled in a pregnancy study.

The chain joins TRBV4-1 to TRBJ2-7, with a possible D match to TRBD2 (7 bases). The germline gives CDR1 MGHRA, CDR2 YSYEKL. V was clipped by 0 bases and J by 0 bases, with 15 bases between them. The CDR3 is 17 amino acids. CDR3 sequence reads: CASSQELGGTPSYEQYF. In nucleotides, the CDR3 is TGCGCCAGCAGCCAAGAGTTGGGAGGGACACCCTCCTACGAGCAGTACTTC.

Concerning this clone: The conserved phenylalanine or tryptophan is not found at the CDR3 terminus, so this likely reflects a read error. The limits of the CDR3 on the DNA are not certain, so only TCRdb's listed CDR3 is given. This rearrangement joins TRBV11-2 to TRBJ1-2. CDR1 SGHAT and CDR2 FQNNGV come from the germline V gene. The CDR3 is 9 residues long, counting both termini. The CDR3 region is CASSFPALY.

This clone showed up just once. This chain links TRBV30 with TRBJ1-4; 9 nucleotides match TRBD1. Germline trimming cut 7 bases from V and 8 bases from J; bases unmatched to any gene: 8. In germline, CDR1 is GTSNPN, CDR2 SVGIG (reference sequence). The CDR3 has 13 amino acids. CDR3 nucleotides: TGTGCCTACAAGGACAGGGGAAGCGAAAAACTGTTTTTT. Translation: CAYKDRGSEKLFF. Combining the CDR3 with reference TRBV30 and TRBJ1-4 gives the whole variable domain SQTIHQWPATLVQPVGSPLSLECTVEGTSNPNLYWYRQAAGRGLQLLFYSVGIGQISSEVPQNLSASRPQDRQFILSSKKLLLSDSGFYLCAYKDRGSEKLFFGSGTQLSVL.

The CDR3 protein is CASSRDRQGGYTF. DNA for the CDR3: TGCGCCAGCAGCCGCGACCGACAGGGCGGCTACACCTTC. The chain combines TRBV5-1 with TRBJ1-2; 7 bases map to TRBD1. Germline CDR1 reads SGHRS; CDR2 reads YFSETQ. This CDR3 region has 13 residues. Losses at the gene ends were 4 bases for V and 8 bases for J; bases not matched to a gene: 8. Complete variable domain (other parts from reference TRBV5-1 and TRBJ1-2): KAGVTQTPRYLIKTRGQQVTLSCSPISGHRSVSWYQQTPGQGLQFLFEYFSETQRNKGNFPGRFSGRQFSNSRSEMNVSTLELGDSALYLCASSRDRQGGYTFGSGTRLTVV.

The gene calls are TRBV25-1 and TRBJ2-7, with a tentative D call TRBD2 (6 bases). The CDR3 spans 15 residues. The ends were cut back, 2 bases at V and 5 bases at J, with 16 bases in the middle. Germline lookup yields CDR1 MGHDK and CDR2 SYGVNS. The CDR3 nucleotides read TGTGCCAGCAGTGAAATGATTGGGGGGTTGGACGAGCAGTACTTC. It encodes CASSEMIGGLDEQYF.

The rearrangement links TRBV27 to TRBJ2-7; TRBD2 agrees at 7 bases. Per the germline V gene, CDR1 is MNHEY and CDR2 is SMNVEV (reference sequence). V dropped 5 bases and J dropped 3; count of bases not matched to a gene: 10. The CDR3 spans 15 residues. The CDR3 here is CASSPLGGRIYEQYF. The CDR3 coding sequence is TGTGCCAGCAGTCCCTTGGGCGGGAGAATCTACGAGCAGTACTTC.

The chain links TRBV7-9 to TRBJ2-2; maybe TRBD1 (6 bases). The CDR3 runs to 14 residues. Germline V lookup: CDR1 SEHNR, CDR2 FQNEAQ (reference sequence). V was trimmed by 5 bases and J by 8 bases, leaving 15 bases between them. The CDR3 nucleotides are TGTGCCAGCAGCCACCGGACAGCCTCAGGGGAGCTGTTTTTT. Translated: CASSHRTASGELFF.

The chain has TRBV25-1 and TRBJ2-7; TRBD2 aligns across 9 bases. The trim removed 3 bases at V and 0 bases at J, leaving 9 bases unmatched. Germline CDR1 reads MGHDK; CDR2 reads SYGVNS. This CDR3 has 17 residues. The CDR3 DNA sequence: TGTGCCAGCAGTGATATAGCGGGAGTCGGGGGCTCCTACGAGCAGTACTTC. Translation gives CASSDIAGVGGSYEQYF.

The chain carries TRBV19 and TRBJ1-2, with TRBD1 matching over 9 bases. The CDR3 contains 15 residues. The germline V gene has CDR1 LNHDA and CDR2 SQIVND (reference sequence). The J segment lost 3 bases and the V segment lost 5 bases, leaving 7 bases of the junction unmatched. The DNA of the CDR3 is TGTGCCAGTAGTGGGGGGACAGGGCGCCACTATGGCTACACCTTC. It codes for CASSGGTGRHYGYTF.

The V call is TRBV6-4, the J call TRBJ2-1; 10 bases fit TRBD2. V shed 5 bases and J 0 bases; nucleotides not matched to a gene: 4. The CDR3 runs 16 residues. From germline, CDR1 is MRHNA and CDR2 SNTAGT. The CDR3 coding sequence is TGTGCCAGCAGTCGGACTAGCGGAAGCTCCTACAATGAGCAGTTCTTC. Translated, it gives CASSRTSGSSYNEQFF.

V gene TRBV11-2 combines with J gene TRBJ2-4, with a possible D match to TRBD1 (5 bases). Per the germline V gene, CDR1 is SGHAT and CDR2 is FQNNGV. This CDR3 is 15 amino acids long. Trimming took 5 bases from V and 10 from J, leaving 21 bases between them. Written as DNA, the CDR3 is TGTGCCAGCAGCCTTGGGCAGGCAGGGAAGGAAATTCAGTACTTC. Translated: CASSLGQAGKEIQYF.

The CDR3 is CASSQDWRAPNEQFF. CDR3 DNA sequence: TGCGCCAGCAGCCAAGACTGGCGGGCTCCTAATGAGCAGTTCTTC. The chain is built from TRBV4-3 and TRBJ2-1; D is possibly TRBD2 (5 bases). V was shortened by 0 bases and J by 7 bases, with 13 bases between the two germline ends. The CDR3 has 15 residues. The germline CDR1 and CDR2 sequences are LGHNA and YSLEER.

The chain combines TRBV7-8 with TRBJ1-5; 8 positions match TRBD1. V gave up 5 bases and J gave up 0 bases; unmatched junction bases: 12. This CDR3 is 18 amino acids long. CDR1 is SGHVS, CDR2 FQNEAQ, per germline. This chain's CDR3 is CASSGDRLSGGSNQPQHF. The CDR3 DNA reads as TGTGCCAGCAGCGGGGACAGGCTATCGGGGGGTAGCAATCAGCCCCAGCATTTT.

The CDR3 nucleotides read TGTGCCTGGAGCTCGGACAGGGCGTTGTTCAACTATGGCTACACCTTC. Its translation is CAWSSDRALFNYGYTF. This chain joins TRBV30 and TRBJ1-2, with TRBD1 identical over 8 bases. The germline V gene encodes CDR1 GTSNPN and CDR2 SVGIG (reference sequence). This CDR3 region has 16 residues. J was trimmed by 2 bases and V by 3 bases; bases with no gene match: 11.

This sequence joins TRBV18 and TRBJ2-7, with 10 bases that match TRBD1. The CDR3 loop spans 14 amino acids. CDR1 and CDR2 (germline): KGHSH, LQKENI. The ends lost 3 bases at V and 7 bases at J; junction bases unmatched: 6. CDR3 protein: CASSPQTGGREQYF. Here the CDR3 DNA reads TGTGCCAGCTCACCCCAGACAGGGGGCAGAGAGCAGTACTTC.

The J gene is TRBJ2-1, the V gene TRBV7-6, with D perhaps matching TRBD2 (6 bases). Germline CDR1 SGHVS, CDR2 FNYEAQ. The CDR3 loop spans 15 amino acids. With 0 bases removed from V and 4 bases from J, the gap between germline ends came to 10 bases. The CDR3 loop is CASSLAEGRYNEQFF. As DNA, the CDR3 is TGTGCCAGCAGCTTAGCGGAGGGCCGTTACAATGAGCAGTTCTTC.

This chain uses TRBV9 with TRBJ2-5, with TRBD2 matching over 7 bases. V lost 3 bases to trimming and J lost 9 bases; unmatched junction nucleotides: 11. Looked up from germline, CDR1 is SGDLS and CDR2 is YYNGEE. The CDR3 contains 14 residues. This chain's CDR3 is CASSDAGVESAQYF. CDR3 sequence (DNA): TGTGCCAGCAGCGACGCGGGGGTTGAGTCGGCCCAGTACTTC.

J is TRBJ2-1 and V is TRBV27; 8 bases line up with TRBD1. Germline V CDR1 and CDR2: MNHEY, SMNVEV (reference sequence). The trim removed 5 bases at V and 4 bases at J, leaving 13 bases unmatched. This CDR3 has 17 residues. The DNA for the CDR3 is TGTGCCAGCAGTCCCCTCCGGACAGGGTTTTTGTACAATGAGCAGTTCTTC. Its translation is CASSPLRTGFLYNEQFF.

In this sample, this clone turned up a few times. CDR3 coding DNA: TGTGCCAGCATCCGCGGGACAGGGAGAGACAAAGAGAATGGCTACACCTTC. Amino acid sequence: CASIRGTGRDKENGYTF. The chain uses TRBV2 and TRBJ1-2; 9 nucleotides match TRBD1. CDR3 length: 17 residues. Looked up from germline, CDR1 is SNHLY and CDR2 is FYNNEI. V dropped 7 bases and J dropped 6; count of bases not matched to a gene: 18.

Only a few counts were recorded for this clone. The chain recombines TRBV19 with TRBJ2-7; tentative D call: TRBD1 (5 bases). The CDR3 contains 12 residues. CDR1 is LNHDA and CDR2 is SQIVND in the germline V gene (reference sequence). The germline V and J ends were trimmed by 5 bases and 5 bases, with 10 bases remaining between them. The CDR3 sequence is CASSLRRDEQYF. The DNA of the CDR3 is TGTGCCAGTAGTTTGCGCAGGGACGAGCAGTACTTC. Full variable domain (rest looked up from reference TRBV19 and TRBJ2-7): DGGITQSPKYLFRKEGQNVTLSCEQNLNHDAMYWYRQDPGQGLRLIYYSQIVNDFQKGDIAEGYSVSREKKESFPLTVTSAQKNPTAFYLCASSLRRDEQYFGPGTRLTVT.

V usage is TRBV19 and J usage is TRBJ2-7, with D perhaps TRBD1 (5 bases). The ends were cut back, 4 bases at V and 3 bases at J, with 19 bases in the middle. Germline loops: CDR1 LNHDA, CDR2 SQIVND (reference sequence). The CDR3 has 16 residues. The CDR3 reads CASSTTDIPPRYEQYF. CDR3 nucleotide sequence: TGTGCCAGTAGTACCACGGACATCCCCCCCCGCTACGAGCAGTACTTC. Supplemented by reference TRBV19 and TRBJ2-7, the full variable domain reads DGGITQSPKYLFRKEGQNVTLSCEQNLNHDAMYWYRQDPGQGLRLIYYSQIVNDFQKGDIAEGYSVSREKKESFPLTVTSAQKNPTAFYLCASSTTDIPPRYEQYFGPGTRLTVT.

Here the CDR3 reads CASSPPRNQPQHF. DNA of the CDR3: TGCGCCAGCAGTCCCCCGCGGAATCAGCCCCAGCATTTT. The chain links TRBV23-1 to TRBJ1-5; D unclear. TRBV23-1 is identified as an open reading frame with a role that is uncertain. This CDR3 contains 13 residues. V was clipped by 4 bases and J by 4 bases, with 8 bases between them.